Each of the 27 T cell receptor beta chains below was sequenced from the same sample in a study of OX40 agonist ivuxolimab in advanced cancers. Library creation used the immunoSEQ multiplex PCR assay. Not all clones reach the TCRdb copy of this immuneACCESS table, which keeps in-frame sequences only. Checked studies attribute under half of the gap to unresolved V genes and leave the rest unexplained. Within this sample are more than 70,000 clones, with roughly nine tenths of them counted one time only. Approximately 10% of the sample comes from the top ten. The specimen was CD4+ or CD8+ T cells sorted from blood, collected in a trial of the OX40 agonist ivuxolimab. The receptors come from an adult with an advanced solid tumor such as melanoma, head and neck, liver or kidney cancer.

The table lists this clone with a count of one. The chain has TRBV19 and TRBJ1-3, with D uncertain. Germline values: CDR1 LNHDA, CDR2 SQIVND (reference sequence). The CDR3 length is 13 residues. V lost 6 bases and J lost 0, with 6 bases in between. In DNA, the CDR3 is TGTGCCAGTAGCCGATTCTCTGGAAACACCATATATTTT. This codes for CASSRFSGNTIYF.

The rearrangement uses TRBV7-9 and TRBJ2-7; D is ambiguous. Germline lookup yields CDR1 SEHNR and CDR2 FQNEAQ (reference sequence). Trimming cost V 0 bases and J 3 bases, with 6 bases left between them. This CDR3 spans 13 amino acids. The chain's CDR3 is CASSLASDYEQYF. DNA of the CDR3: TGTGCCAGCAGCTTAGCGTCGGACTACGAGCAGTACTTC.

The chain is built from TRBV28 and TRBJ1-5; TRBD1 matches at 9 bases. The trim removed 4 bases at V and 2 bases at J, leaving 9 bases unmatched. The CDR3 contains 17 residues. Germline V CDR1 and CDR2: MDHEN, SYDVKM. CDR3 region: CASSYTGGRFGNQPQHF. The CDR3 DNA is TGTGCCAGCAGTTACACAGGGGGCCGGTTTGGCAATCAGCCCCAGCATTTT.

This clone was seen once. The V and J genes are TRBV2 and TRBJ1-1, with 7 bases identical to TRBD1. Germline V gene data show CDR1 as SNHLY and CDR2 as FYNNEI. The CDR3 loop spans 13 amino acids. V lost 7 bases to trimming and J lost 3 bases; unmatched junction nucleotides: 5. The CDR3 spells CASTRDSHTEAFF. The DNA for the CDR3 is TGTGCCAGCACCCGGGACAGCCACACTGAAGCTTTCTTT.

The V and J genes are TRBV28 and TRBJ1-1; D call uncertain. The germline gives CDR1 MDHEN, CDR2 SYDVKM. CDR3 length equals 14 residues. Trimming cost V 2 bases and J 3 bases, with 10 bases left between them. The CDR3, as DNA: TGTGCCAGCAGTTTAGGTCTTGGGGACACTGAAGCTTTCTTT. Its protein product is CASSLGLGDTEAFF.

This chain joins TRBV18 and TRBJ1-6; D may be TRBD1 (6 bases). Trimming took 0 bases from V and 9 from J, leaving 12 bases between them. This CDR3 contains 15 residues. Germline values: CDR1 KGHSH, CDR2 LQKENI. The CDR3 spells CASSPPNREGSPLHF. CDR3 coding DNA: TGTGCCAGCTCACCACCAAACAGGGAAGGTTCACCCCTCCACTTT.

This clone has just a few counts. The chain recombines TRBV10-1 with TRBJ1-6; D ambiguous. Per the germline V gene, CDR1 is WNHNN and CDR2 is SYGVQD (reference sequence). This CDR3 is 13 amino acids long. V dropped 6 bases and J dropped 8 bases, with 11 bases sitting between them. CDR3 nucleotides: TGCGCCAGCAGCCTAAGGAGGGATTCACCCCTCCACTTT. Its translation is CASSLRRDSPLHF.

The rearrangement joins TRBV28 to TRBJ1-2; TRBD1 aligns across 7 bases. This CDR3 has 14 residues. CDR1 MDHEN and CDR2 SYDVKM come from the germline V gene. Trimming at V came to 4 bases and at J to 4 bases, leaving 6 bases not matched to a gene. In DNA, the CDR3 is TGTGCCAGCAGTTGGGGGACAGCCACCTATGGCTACACCTTC. Translating gives CASSWGTATYGYTF.

This chain connects TRBV10-1 to TRBJ2-3, with 7 bases matching TRBD2. The CDR3 loop spans 14 amino acids. Germline V lookup: CDR1 WNHNN, CDR2 SYGVQD (reference sequence). Germline trimming cut 10 bases from V and 3 bases from J; bases unmatched to any gene: 10. The CDR3 DNA reads TGCGCCACCAGACGGGACTATTTTACAGATACGCAGTATTTT. Residues: CATRRDYFTDTQYF.

V and J are TRBV25-1 and TRBJ2-1, with D maybe TRBD2 (5 bases). Germline V gene lookup returns CDR1 MGHDK and CDR2 SYGVNS. The CDR3 length is 11 residues. Trimming cost V 7 bases and J 14 bases, with 15 bases left between them. CDR3 sequence reads: CASIGRGREFF. The CDR3, as DNA: TGTGCCAGCATCGGCCGGGGTAGAGAGTTCTTC.

This chain joins TRBV7-3 and TRBJ2-3, with D unclear. The germline V and J ends were trimmed by 0 bases and 7 bases, with 8 bases remaining between them. In germline, CDR1 is SGHTA, CDR2 FQGTGA. CDR3 size: 13 residues. The CDR3 sequence is CASSLTNYYTQYF. CDR3 nucleotide sequence: TGTGCCAGCAGCTTAACGAACTACTATACGCAGTATTTT.

CDR3 bases: TGTGCCAGCTCACCGCCGGGACATACCCGGGAAAAACTGTTTTTT. Translation: CASSPPGHTREKLFF. The chain couples TRBV18 to TRBJ1-4, with D possibly being TRBD1 (6 bases). The CDR3 covers 15 residues. V gave up 3 bases and J gave up 8 bases, with 16 bases separating them. Germline V CDR1 and CDR2: KGHSH, LQKENI.

This chain connects TRBV18 to TRBJ2-7; D is possibly TRBD1 (5 bases). V was clipped by 8 bases and J by 5 bases, with 16 bases between them. Germline V gene sequence: CDR1 KGHSH, CDR2 LQKENI. The CDR3 has 13 amino acids. The CDR3 DNA reads TGTGCCAGCACAGAGAGTGGGGCGAACGAGCAGTACTTC. Protein sequence: CASTESGANEQYF.

The chain's CDR3 is CASTSGGLSTGELFF. The CDR3 DNA is TGTGCCAGCACCTCGGGGGGGTTAAGCACCGGGGAGCTGTTTTTT. The V gene is TRBV2, the J gene TRBJ2-2; TRBD2 matches at 8 bases. The CDR3 consists of 15 residues. From germline, CDR1 is SNHLY and CDR2 FYNNEI. V lost 7 bases to trimming and J lost 4 bases; unmatched junction nucleotides: 8.

The chain employs TRBV11-2 and TRBJ2-2; D might be TRBD1 (5 bases). V lost 6 bases to trimming and J lost 1 base, with 9 bases between them. Per germline, CDR1 SGHAT and CDR2 FQNNGV. CDR3 length equals 14 residues. The CDR3 loop is CASRQTGNTGELFF. For the CDR3, the DNA is TGTGCCAGCAGGCAAACAGGGAACACCGGGGAGCTGTTTTTT.

The V gene is TRBV7-2, the J gene TRBJ1-5; no reliable D call. The V gene lost 1 base and the J gene lost 7 bases, with 5 bases spanning the gap. This CDR3 region has 12 residues. From germline, CDR1 is SGHTA and CDR2 FQGNSA. In nucleotides, the CDR3 is TGTGCCAGCAGCTTAGGGGTCCAGCCCCAGCATTTT. It specifies CASSLGVQPQHF.

This chain joins TRBV6-1 and TRBJ2-1, with 8 positions matching TRBD1. From germline, CDR1 is MNHNS and CDR2 SASEGT. The CDR3 totals 14 residues. Losses at the gene ends were 4 bases for V and 4 bases for J; bases not matched to a gene: 3. In DNA form, the CDR3 reads TGTGCCAGCAGTGGGGACAGGATGTACAATGAGCAGTTCTTC. Translated, it gives CASSGDRMYNEQFF.

CDR3 protein: CASSYGQFAYEQYF. The CDR3 DNA follows: TGTGCCAGCAGTTACGGGCAGTTCGCCTACGAGCAGTACTTC. V and J are TRBV6-6 and TRBJ2-7, with no clear D. The ends were cut back, 2 bases at V and 2 bases at J, with 10 bases in the middle. The germline CDR1 and CDR2 sequences are MNHNY and SVGAGI (reference sequence). The CDR3 has 14 residues.

The V and J genes are TRBV7-9 and TRBJ1-1, with D maybe TRBD1 (6 bases). V was pared by 2 bases and J by 5 bases, with 18 bases between. The CDR3 contains 16 residues. Looked up from germline, CDR1 is SEHNR and CDR2 is FQNEAQ (reference sequence). The DNA of the CDR3 is TGTGCCAGCAGCTTAATGGGGGAGGGGGAACGGACTGAAGCTTTCTTT. This codes for CASSLMGEGERTEAFF.

The CDR3 nucleotides are TGCGCCAGCAGCTTGTGGCTAGCGAGGTCGGCCCAGTACTTC. Amino acids: CASSLWLARSAQYF. The chain has TRBV5-1 and TRBJ2-5, with D possibly matching TRBD2 (6 bases). Trimming left V 1 base short and J 9 bases short, with 16 bases between. Per germline, CDR1 SGHRS and CDR2 YFSETQ. This CDR3 is built from 14 residues.

The chain combines TRBV6-5 with TRBJ1-2; D is undetermined. V dropped 2 bases and J dropped 6 bases, with 10 bases sitting between them. The CDR3 consists of 13 residues. Looked up from germline, CDR1 is MNHEY and CDR2 is SVGAGI. The CDR3 DNA reads TGTGCCAGCAGTTACAGCGGGTGGGATGGCTACACCTTC. Amino acid sequence: CASSYSGWDGYTF.

This chain joins TRBV7-9 and TRBJ2-7; TRBD2 aligns across 13 bases. In germline, CDR1 is SEHNR, CDR2 FQNEAQ (reference sequence). The V segment lost 5 bases and the J segment 2 bases; nucleotides outside the gene matches: 3. The CDR3 is made up of 15 amino acids. CDR3 amino acids: CASSLLAGGAYEQYF. CDR3 nucleotide sequence: TGTGCCAGCAGCCTACTAGCGGGGGGGGCCTACGAGCAGTACTTC.

This clone was counted between two and nine times. The chain has TRBV18 and TRBJ1-5; D not resolved. V was trimmed by 3 bases and J by 9 bases, leaving 18 bases between them. The CDR3 contains 15 residues. Looked up from germline, CDR1 is KGHSH and CDR2 is LQKENI. The CDR3 region is CASSPGPGIRRPQHF. CDR3 DNA: TGTGCCAGCTCACCCGGACCGGGTATTAGGAGGCCCCAGCATTTT.

V and J are TRBV18 and TRBJ2-5; D might be TRBD1 (5 bases). V lost 6 bases to trimming and J lost 0 bases, with 11 bases between them. CDR1 is KGHSH and CDR2 is LQKENI in the germline V gene. This CDR3 is built from 14 residues. The DNA of the CDR3 is TGTGCCAGCTCGCTCAGGACAAACCAAGAGACCCAGTACTTC. Its translation: CASSLRTNQETQYF.

V usage is TRBV9 and J usage is TRBJ2-5; D ambiguous. The CDR3 runs to 15 residues. Per germline, CDR1 SGDLS and CDR2 YYNGEE. Trimming took off 4 bases at V and 0 bases at J, with 13 bases between the two ends. The CDR3 DNA reads as TGTGCCAGCAGCCAAGAAGGTGGGGACCAAGAGACCCAGTACTTC. Protein sequence: CASSQEGGDQETQYF.

The genes are TRBV5-1 and TRBJ2-5, with D uncertain. The germline gives CDR1 SGHRS, CDR2 YFSETQ. V was trimmed by 4 bases and J by 5 bases, leaving 12 bases between them. The length of the CDR3 is 13 residues. The CDR3 loop is CASSVIPLETQYF. The CDR3 nucleotides are TGCGCCAGCAGCGTTATACCCTTGGAGACCCAGTACTTC.

The J gene is TRBJ2-5, the V gene TRBV6-5, with D hard to call. The ends were cut back, 6 bases at V and 5 bases at J, with 16 bases in the middle. The CDR3 is 14 residues long. Germline-derived CDR1 and CDR2 are MNHEY and SVGAGI. CDR3 nucleotide sequence: TGTGCCAGCAGAGATCCAATCAGATTGGAGACCCAGTACTTC. Translating gives CASRDPIRLETQYF.